The clone carrying this TCR beta chain was observed a few times. What it recognizes is unknown. Since the CDR3 does not end with the conserved phenylalanine or tryptophan, this likely comes from a read error. The TCR beta CDR3 regions underwent amplification using RNA transcripts as the source. Primed by the HTBI set, a first-round RT-PCR was run on the TCR CDR3. TCRdb reprocessed the multiplex PCR reads with MiXCR, giving one entry per CDR3 protein. The profile covers over 550,000 distinct CDR3 sequences, with over 15% appearing a single time and 15% to 20% taken by the ten largest. V lost 5 bases and J lost 1, with 20 bases in between. The CDR3 length is 16 residues. Germline assignment: CDR1 GTSNPN and CDR2 SVGIG (reference sequence). Patients between 18 and 65 years old had hyperthyroidism, newly diagnosed and lasting under 2 months. Diagnoses used clinical symptoms, serum thyroxine and TRAb, thyroid ultrasound and orbital computed tomography.

This record comes from a study of T cells in Graves' hyperthyroidism and ophthalmopathy. General study points: Expanded thyroid clonotypes (above 0.001) were mostly also found in blood. Ophthalmopathy onset followed model prediction by a median about 6.9 months.

The receptor comes from a woman aged 18-30 years with Graves' hyperthyroidism. The chain recombines TRBV30 with TRBJ1-1; tentatively, D is TRBD1 (5 bases). Sequenced input: blood. The chain's CDR3 is CAWVRDGGRPNTEAFL. In DNA form, the CDR3 reads TGTGCCTGGGTCCGAGATGGGGGACGCCCGAACACTGAAGCTTTCCTT.